The rows below give T cell receptor beta chains drawn from one sample of a study of T cells in Graves' hyperthyroidism and ophthalmopathy. TCRdb processed the multiplex PCR reads anew with MiXCR; each CDR3 protein has one entry. The data show a few hundred thousand distinct CDR3 sequences, with about a sixth seen just once and 2.5% to 4% held by the top ten. The sequenced sample was blood. Receptors originate from a woman aged 35 to 49 with Graves' ophthalmopathy. The CDR3 runs from the conserved cysteine through the conserved F or W. A D gene is named only where the DNA matches it firmly. Rows give clone size only sometimes, using once, few, many, or a class for an expanded clone.

>TRBV2|-|-|TRBJ2-7
TGTGCCAGCAGCCGGGACAAGCCCTACGAGCAGTACTTC
CASSRDKPYEQYF
>TRBV30|many|TRBD2|TRBJ2-1
TGTGCCTGGAGTGTGGCAGCGGGGGGGCCAGTGGACAATGAGCAGTTCTTC
CAWSVAAGGPVDNEQFF
>TRBV11-2|many|-|TRBJ2-2
TGTGCCAGCAGCCCCGGGGATACCGGGGAGCTGTTTTTT
CASSPGDTGELFF
>TRBV19|-|TRBD2|TRBJ2-3
TGTGCCAGTAGTATTGCCACGGGGGGACCTACGCAGTATTTT
CASSIATGGPTQYF
>TRBV12-3/TRBV12-4|-|-|TRBJ2-3
TGTGCCAGCAGTTTTCCCGGGAGCACAGATACGCAGTATTTT
CASSFPGSTDTQYF
>TRBV20-1|many|-|TRBJ1-1
TGCAGTGCTATTTTCCCGGGGGGCACTGAAGCTTTCTTT
CSAIFPGGTEAFF
>TRBV9|-|-|TRBJ2-7
TGTGCCAGCAGCCCGGGCCCCAACTTCAACGAGCAGTACTTC
CASSPGPNFNEQYF
>TRBV28|-|TRBD1|TRBJ1-2
TGTGCCAGCAGTGACCCGGGACAGGGGGCATGGGGCGGCTACACCTTC
CASSDPGQGAWGGYTF
>TRBV12-5|few|TRBD2|TRBJ2-2
TGTGCTAGTGCCCCAGGAACTAGCGGAACACACACCGGGGAGCTGTTTTTT
CASAPGTSGTHTGELFF
>TRBV7-9|-|TRBD1|TRBJ2-7
TGTGCCAGCAGCTTACGGACAGGGACCTACAATGAGCAGTACTTC
CASSLRTGTYNEQYF
>TRBV12-3/TRBV12-4|many|-|TRBJ1-2
TGTGCCAGCAGTTGGGGGGTGACGGAGAACTATGGCTACACCTTC
CASSWGVTENYGYTF
>TRBV7-9|-|-|TRBJ2-3
TGTGCCAGCAGCTTACCGGGGTCCGTATCTGATACGCAGTATTTT
CASSLPGSVSDTQYF
>TRBV2|many|TRBD2|TRBJ2-2
TGTGCCAGCAACCGACTAGCGGGAGTAGGGACCGGGGAGCTGTTTTTT
CASNRLAGVGTGELFF
>TRBV11-2|many|TRBD1|TRBJ1-1
TGTGCCAGCAGACTCAGGGGGCTGGGGACTGAAGCTTTCTTT
CASRLRGLGTEAFF